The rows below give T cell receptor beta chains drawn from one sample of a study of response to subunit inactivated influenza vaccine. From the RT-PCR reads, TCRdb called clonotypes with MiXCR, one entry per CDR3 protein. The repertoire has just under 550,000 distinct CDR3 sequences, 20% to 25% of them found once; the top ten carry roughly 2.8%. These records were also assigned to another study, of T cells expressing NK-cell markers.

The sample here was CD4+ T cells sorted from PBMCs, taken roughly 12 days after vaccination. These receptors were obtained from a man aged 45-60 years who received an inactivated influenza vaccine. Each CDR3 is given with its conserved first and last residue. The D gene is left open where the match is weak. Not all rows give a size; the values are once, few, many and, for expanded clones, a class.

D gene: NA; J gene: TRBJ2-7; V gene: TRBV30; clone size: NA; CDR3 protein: CAWSVGVSEQYF; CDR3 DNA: TGTGCCTGGAGTGTGGGGGTTTCCGAGCAGTACTTC
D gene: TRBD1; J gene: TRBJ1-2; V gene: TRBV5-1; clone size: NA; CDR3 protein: CASSRTGGDYGYTF; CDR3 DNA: TGCGCCAGCAGCCGGACAGGGGGGGACTATGGCTACACCTTC
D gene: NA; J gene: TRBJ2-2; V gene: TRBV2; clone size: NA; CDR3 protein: CASSEEGFSSGELFF; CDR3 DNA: TGTGCCAGCAGTGAAGAGGGCTTCAGTTCGGGGGAGCTGTTTTTT
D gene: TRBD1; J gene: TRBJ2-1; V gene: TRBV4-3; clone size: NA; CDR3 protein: CASSHFLQGGQVLRGQFF; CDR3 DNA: TGCGCCAGCAGCCATTTTCTCCAGGGGGGACAGGTACTTCGGGGGCAGTTCTTC
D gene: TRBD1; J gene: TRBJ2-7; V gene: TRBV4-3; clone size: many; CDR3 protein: CASSQDMGQNYEQYF; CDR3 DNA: TGCGCCAGCAGCCAAGATATGGGACAGAACTACGAGCAGTACTTC
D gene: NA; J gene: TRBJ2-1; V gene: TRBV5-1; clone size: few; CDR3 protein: CASSFFRDPGSEQFF; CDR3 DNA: TGCGCCAGCAGCTTTTTCCGGGACCCAGGCAGCGAGCAGTTCTTC
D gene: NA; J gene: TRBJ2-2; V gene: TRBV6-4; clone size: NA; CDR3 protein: CASSEMGTGELFF; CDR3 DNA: TGTGCCAGCAGTGAAATGGGCACCGGGGAGCTGTTTTTT
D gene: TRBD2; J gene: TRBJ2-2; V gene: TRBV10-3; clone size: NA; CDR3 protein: CAISEIAGGFSGELFF; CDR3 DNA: TGTGCCATCAGTGAAATAGCGGGAGGATTCTCCGGGGAGCTGTTTTTT
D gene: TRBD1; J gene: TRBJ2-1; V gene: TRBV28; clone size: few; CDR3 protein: CASSSGAGGRNEQFF; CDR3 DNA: TGTGCCAGCAGTTCTGGGGCAGGGGGAAGAAATGAGCAGTTCTTC
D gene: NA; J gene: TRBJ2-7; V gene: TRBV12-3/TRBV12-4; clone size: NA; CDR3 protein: CASSLAVDYEQYF; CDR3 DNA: TGTGCCAGCAGTTTAGCGGTAGACTACGAGCAGTACTTC
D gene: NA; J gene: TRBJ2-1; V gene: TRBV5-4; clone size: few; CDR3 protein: CASSVEGMSNEQFF; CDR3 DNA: TGTGCCAGCAGCGTTGAGGGCATGAGCAATGAGCAGTTCTTC
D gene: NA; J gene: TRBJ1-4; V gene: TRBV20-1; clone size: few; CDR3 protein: CSAKGGGEKLFF; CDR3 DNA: TGCAGTGCTAAGGGGGGCGGTGAAAAACTGTTTTTT
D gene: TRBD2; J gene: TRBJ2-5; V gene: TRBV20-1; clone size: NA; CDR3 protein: CSAHRGVGQETQYF; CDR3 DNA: TGCAGTGCTCACCGGGGGGTTGGGCAAGAGACCCAGTACTTC
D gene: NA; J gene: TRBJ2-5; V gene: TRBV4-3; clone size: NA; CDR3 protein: CASSPQRAGETQYF; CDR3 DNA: TGCGCCAGCAGCCCGCAGAGAGCTGGGGAGACCCAGTACTTC
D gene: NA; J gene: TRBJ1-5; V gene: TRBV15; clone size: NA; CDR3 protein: CATSRDRGDQPQHF; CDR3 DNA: TGTGCCACCAGCAGAGATCGGGGGGATCAGCCCCAGCATTTT
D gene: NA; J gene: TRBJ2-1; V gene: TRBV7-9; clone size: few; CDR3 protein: CASSFSGARGYNEQFF; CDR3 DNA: TGTGCCAGCAGCTTCTCGGGGGCAAGGGGGTACAATGAGCAGTTCTTC
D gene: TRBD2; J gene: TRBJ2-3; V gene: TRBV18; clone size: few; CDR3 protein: CASSPPAAGTGDTQYF; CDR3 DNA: TGTGCCAGCTCACCACCGGCAGCGGGGACTGGAGATACGCAGTATTTT
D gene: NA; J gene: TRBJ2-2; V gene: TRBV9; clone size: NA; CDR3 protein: CASSAQGTTGELFF; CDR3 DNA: TGTGCCAGCAGCGCGCAGGGTACAACCGGGGAGCTGTTTTTT
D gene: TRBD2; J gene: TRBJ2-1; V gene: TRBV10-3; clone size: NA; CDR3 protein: CAIRPSPGRREGGNEQFF; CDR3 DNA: TGTGCCATCAGACCCTCCCCCGGGCGGCGGGAGGGGGGAAATGAGCAGTTCTTC
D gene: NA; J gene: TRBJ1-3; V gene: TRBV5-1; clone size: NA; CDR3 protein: CASSLSPGTGNTIYF; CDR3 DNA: TGCGCCAGCAGCTTGAGCCCTGGGACTGGAAACACCATATATTTT
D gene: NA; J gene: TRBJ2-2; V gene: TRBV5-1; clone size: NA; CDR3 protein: CASSLQVQETGELFF; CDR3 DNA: TGCGCCAGCAGCTTACAAGTACAAGAAACCGGGGAGCTGTTTTTT
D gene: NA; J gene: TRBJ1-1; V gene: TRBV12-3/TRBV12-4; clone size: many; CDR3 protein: CASSPGGGAGTEAFF; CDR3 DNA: TGTGCCAGCAGCCCCGGCGGGGGGGCTGGCACTGAAGCTTTCTTT
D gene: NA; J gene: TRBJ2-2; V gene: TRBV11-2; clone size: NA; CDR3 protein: CASSPRLRTDGSPGELFF; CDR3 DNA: TGTGCCAGCAGCCCCCGGCTGAGGACGGACGGGTCTCCCGGGGAGCTGTTTTTT
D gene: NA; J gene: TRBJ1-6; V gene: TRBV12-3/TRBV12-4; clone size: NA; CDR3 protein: CASSLGRDNSPLHF; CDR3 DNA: TGTGCCAGCAGTTTGGGCCGGGACAATTCACCCCTCCACTTT
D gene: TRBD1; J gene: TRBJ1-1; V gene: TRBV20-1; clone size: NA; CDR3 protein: CSADKSTGGDTEAFF; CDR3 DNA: TGCAGTGCCGACAAAAGCACAGGGGGCGACACTGAAGCTTTCTTT
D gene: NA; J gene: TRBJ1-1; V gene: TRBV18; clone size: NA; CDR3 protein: CASSPSEVAEAFF; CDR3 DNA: TGTGCCAGCTCACCGAGTGAGGTCGCTGAAGCTTTCTTT